Here is one TCR beta chain with its context. This clonotype was detected a few times. Its antigen is not yet known. No qualities accompany the bases; no much larger clone lies one base away. The library came from 5' RACE. For sequencing, an Illumina HiSeq 2500 was employed. A second PCR of roughly 7 to 11 cycles was performed with a sample-barcoded 5' primer and a J-beta primer mix. Each TCR beta cDNA molecule received a unique molecular identifier from a template-switch 5' adaptor carrying 12 random nucleotides. Each sample yielded at least 3 million CDR3-containing paired-end reads. First-strand cDNA was synthesized from all RNA with the Mint cDNA synthesis kit, primed by a TRBC-specific oligonucleotide. Following uracil-DNA glycosylase treatment, a first 18-cycle PCR with universal primers M1SS and BC2_uni_R was performed on all cDNA. In the original analysis: For normalization, 1 million high-quality reads were randomly selected from each sample, with every read carrying a distinct molecular identifier. Instead of being binned into consensus sequences, reads with shared molecular identifiers were discarded. MiTCR, set to a Q25 quality threshold and the strictest error-elimination algorithm, was used for CDR3 identification, clonotype clustering and error correction. A nonparametric unseen species model with Euler transformation was used to estimate a lower bound on total TCR beta diversity. TCRdb handled the public reads itself, with Q25 trimming in fastp and clone calling in MiXCR, and kept productive beta chains. Entries that share a CDR3 protein sequence are merged under the most common genes and DNA. For this entry, the V and J calls and clone size follow TCRdb and not the study's own pipeline. Within this sample are some 710,000 distinct CDR3 sequences, with about 20% of them counted one time only. The ten largest clones take up around a fifth of the sample.

The data originate from a study of blood T cells in healthy people across ages (dated by TCRdb to about 2015). Turning to the overall study: In model experiments, roughly one uniquely barcoded TCR beta cDNA molecule per two T cells was captured by template switching. To track age-related changes in TCR beta repertoire diversity, the study relied on deep sequencing normalized with unique cDNA molecular identifiers. The donors were divided into four age groups: young (average around 16 years), middle-aged (approximately 42), aged (approximately 64) and long-lived (more than 75). To avoid experimental bias, donors of different ages were randomly spread across the sequencing lanes. Using the same blood draw, the study looked at two additional independent replicas of 1 million unique cDNA reads for two donors, one aged 18 to 30 and the other aged 80 or older.

The CDR3 runs 16 amino acids, cysteine and phenylalanine included. Only the CDR3 part of the read is kept: 48 bases, read in frame from the first base. Relative to germline, V is missing 4 bases and J is missing 7 bases, with 8 bases of the junction outside any gene match. CDR1 and CDR2 are drawn from the germline V gene (reference sequence): DFQATT, SNEGSKA. Study-wide conclusions, independent of this receptor: Since profiling was done on bulk unsorted PBMCs, naive and antigen-experienced compartments could not be conclusively compared. Compared with the aged group, the long-lived group had more naive CD4+ T cells, fewer expanded clones and increased TCR diversity, suggesting age selection. Observed TCR beta diversity correlated strongly with the percentage of naive T cells measured by flow cytometry. Because donor CMV infection status was unknown, age-related changes in expanded clonotypes were potentially confounded. Observed TCR beta diversity per million T cells fell roughly linearly with age, and a significant reduction was already apparent by age about 43. Total diversity estimates from one million sequenced T cells were considered lower bounds and underestimates.

Donors were roughly 40 systemically healthy Caucasian individuals from Russia aged roughly 6 to 90 years. About 10 milliliters of peripheral blood were collected from each donor into EDTA-treated Vacutainer tubes. Ficoll-Paque density-gradient centrifugation was used to isolate PBMCs, with at least 6 million per sample. Total RNA was extracted from PBMCs with Trizol reagent, with at least 6 micrograms obtained per sample. The percentages of naive CD45RAhigh/CD27high T cells were determined by flow cytometry on a PBMC aliquot from every donor. The chain joins TRBV20-1 to TRBJ2-1; TRBD2 matches 15 bases in the middle. The TCR comes from a man between 65 and 80 years old in good health. The sequencing sample was made of blood. This receptor carries the CDR3 CSANLAGTSGRNEQFF. The nucleotide sequence reads as follows: TGCAGTGCTAATCTCGCCGGGACTAGCGGGAGGAATGAGCAGTTCTTC.